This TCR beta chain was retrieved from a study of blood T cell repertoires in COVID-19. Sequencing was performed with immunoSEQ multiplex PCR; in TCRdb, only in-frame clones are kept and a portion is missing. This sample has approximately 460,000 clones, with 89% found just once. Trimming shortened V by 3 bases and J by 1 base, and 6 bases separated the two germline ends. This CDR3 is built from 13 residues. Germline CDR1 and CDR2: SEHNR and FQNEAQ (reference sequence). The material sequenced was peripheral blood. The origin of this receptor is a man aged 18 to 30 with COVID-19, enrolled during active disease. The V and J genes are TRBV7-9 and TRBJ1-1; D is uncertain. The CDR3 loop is CASSLYGNTEAFF. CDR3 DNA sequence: TGTGCCAGCAGCTTGTACGGGAACACTGAAGCTTTCTTT.